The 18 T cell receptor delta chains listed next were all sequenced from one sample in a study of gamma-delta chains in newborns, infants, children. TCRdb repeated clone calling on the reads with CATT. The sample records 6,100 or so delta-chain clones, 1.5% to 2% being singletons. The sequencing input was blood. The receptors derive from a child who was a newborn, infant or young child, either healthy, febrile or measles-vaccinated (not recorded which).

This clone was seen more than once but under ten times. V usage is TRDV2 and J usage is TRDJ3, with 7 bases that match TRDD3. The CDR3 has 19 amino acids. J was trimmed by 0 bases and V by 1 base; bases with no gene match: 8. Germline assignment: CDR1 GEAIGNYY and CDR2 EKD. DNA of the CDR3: TGTGCCTGTGACACTGGGGGACTCTTACTCTCCTGGGACACCCGACAGATGTTTTTC. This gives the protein CACDTGGLLLSWDTRQMFF.

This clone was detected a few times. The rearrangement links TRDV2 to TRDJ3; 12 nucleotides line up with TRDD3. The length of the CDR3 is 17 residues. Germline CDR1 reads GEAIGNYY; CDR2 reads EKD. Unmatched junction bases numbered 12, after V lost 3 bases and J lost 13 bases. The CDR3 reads CACDLLGDTWDIRQMFF. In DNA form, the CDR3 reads TGTGCCTGTGACCTACTGGGGGATACCTGGGACATTCGACAGATGTTTTTC.

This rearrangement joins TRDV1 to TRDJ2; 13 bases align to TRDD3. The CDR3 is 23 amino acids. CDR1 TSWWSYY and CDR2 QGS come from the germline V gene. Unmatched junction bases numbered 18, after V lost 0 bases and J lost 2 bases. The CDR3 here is CALGELSHLYWGIRVSLTAQLFF. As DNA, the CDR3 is TGTGCTCTTGGGGAACTTTCCCACCTGTACTGGGGGATACGCGTATCGTTGACAGCACAACTCTTCTTT.

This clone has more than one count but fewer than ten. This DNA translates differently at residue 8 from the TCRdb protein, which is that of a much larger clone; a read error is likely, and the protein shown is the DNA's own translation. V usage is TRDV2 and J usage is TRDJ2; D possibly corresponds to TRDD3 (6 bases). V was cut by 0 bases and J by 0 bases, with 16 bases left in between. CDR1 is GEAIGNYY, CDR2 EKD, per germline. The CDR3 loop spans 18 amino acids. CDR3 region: CACDTVGATPALTAQLFF. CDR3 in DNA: TGTGCCTGTGACACCGTGGGGGCTACTCCAGCTTTGACAGCACAACTCTTCTTT.

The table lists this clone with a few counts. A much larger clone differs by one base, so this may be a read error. The CDR3 DNA sequence: TGTGCCTGTGACACCGTACTGCGTAGCTCCTGGGACACCCGACGGATGTTTTTC. Encoded protein: CACDTVLRSSWDTRRMFF. The chain employs TRDV2 and TRDJ3, with a possible D match to TRDD3 (5 bases). The CDR3 has 18 amino acids. Germline lookup yields CDR1 GEAIGNYY and CDR2 EKD.

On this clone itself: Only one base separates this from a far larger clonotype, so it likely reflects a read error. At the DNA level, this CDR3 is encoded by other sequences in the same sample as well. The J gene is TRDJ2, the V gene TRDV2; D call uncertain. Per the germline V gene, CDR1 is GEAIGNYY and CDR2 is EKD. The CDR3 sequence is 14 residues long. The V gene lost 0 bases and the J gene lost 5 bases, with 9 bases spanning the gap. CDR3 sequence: CACDTVGDTAQLFF. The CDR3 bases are TGTGCCTGTGACACCGTGGGCGATACAGCACAACTCTTCTTT.

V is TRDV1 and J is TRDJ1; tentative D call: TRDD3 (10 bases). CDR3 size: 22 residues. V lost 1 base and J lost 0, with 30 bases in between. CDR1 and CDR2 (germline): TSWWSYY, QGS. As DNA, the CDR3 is TGTGCTCTTGGGGAACCTCCTTCCTACGATGAGGGGGGGATACGGGACACCGATAAACTCATCTTT. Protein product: CALGEPPSYDEGGIRDTDKLIF.

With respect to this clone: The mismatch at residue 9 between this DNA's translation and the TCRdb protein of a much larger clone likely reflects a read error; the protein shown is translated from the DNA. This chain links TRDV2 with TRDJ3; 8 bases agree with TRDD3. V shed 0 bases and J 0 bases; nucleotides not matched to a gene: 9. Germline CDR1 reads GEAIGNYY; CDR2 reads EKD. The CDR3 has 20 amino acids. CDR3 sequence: CACDTGWGKRSSWDTRQMFF. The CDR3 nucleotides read TGTGCCTGTGACACCGGCTGGGGGAAACGAAGCTCCTGGGACACCCGACAGATGTTTTTC.

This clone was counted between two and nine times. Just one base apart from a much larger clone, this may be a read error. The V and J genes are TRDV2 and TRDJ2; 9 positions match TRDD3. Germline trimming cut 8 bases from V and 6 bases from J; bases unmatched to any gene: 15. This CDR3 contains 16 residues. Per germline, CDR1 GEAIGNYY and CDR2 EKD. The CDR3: CAYQGGGYTPAAQLFF. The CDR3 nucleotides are TGTGCCTACCAGGGGGGGGGATACACCCCGGCAGCACAACTCTTCTTT.

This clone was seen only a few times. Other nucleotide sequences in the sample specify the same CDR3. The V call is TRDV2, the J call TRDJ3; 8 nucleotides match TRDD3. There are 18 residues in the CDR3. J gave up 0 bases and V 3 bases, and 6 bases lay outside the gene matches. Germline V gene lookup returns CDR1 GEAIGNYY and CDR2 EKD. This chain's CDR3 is CACDLLGASSWDTRQMFF. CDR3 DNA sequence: TGTGCCTGTGACTTACTGGGGGCGAGCTCCTGGGACACCCGACAGATGTTTTTC.

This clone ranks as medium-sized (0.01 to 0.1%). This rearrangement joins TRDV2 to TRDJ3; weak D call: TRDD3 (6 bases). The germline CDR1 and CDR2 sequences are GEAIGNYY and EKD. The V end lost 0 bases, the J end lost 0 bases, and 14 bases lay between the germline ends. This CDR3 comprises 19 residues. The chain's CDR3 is CACDTAGMTSSWDTRQMFF. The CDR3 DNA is TGTGCCTGTGACACCGCGGGGATGACAAGCTCCTGGGACACCCGACAGATGTTTTTC.

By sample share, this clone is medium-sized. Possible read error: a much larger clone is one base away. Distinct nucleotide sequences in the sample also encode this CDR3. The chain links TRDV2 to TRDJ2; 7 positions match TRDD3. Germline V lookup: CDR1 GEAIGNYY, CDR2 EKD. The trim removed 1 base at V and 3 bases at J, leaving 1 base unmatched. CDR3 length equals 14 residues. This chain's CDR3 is CACDTWGMTAQLFF. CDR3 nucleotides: TGTGCCTGTGACACATGGGGGATGACAGCACAACTCTTCTTT.

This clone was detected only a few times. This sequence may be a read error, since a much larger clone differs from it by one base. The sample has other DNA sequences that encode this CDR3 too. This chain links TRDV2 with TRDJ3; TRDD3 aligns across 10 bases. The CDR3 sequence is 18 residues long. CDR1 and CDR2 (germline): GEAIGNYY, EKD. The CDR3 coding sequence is TGTGCCTGCGACACCCTGGGGGATAGCTCCTGGGACACCCGACAGATGTTTTTC. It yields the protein CACDTLGDSSWDTRQMFF.

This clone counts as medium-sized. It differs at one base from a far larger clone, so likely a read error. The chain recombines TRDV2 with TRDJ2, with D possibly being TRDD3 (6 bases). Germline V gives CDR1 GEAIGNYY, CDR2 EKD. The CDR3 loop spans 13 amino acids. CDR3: CACGTWGTAQLFF. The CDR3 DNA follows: TGTGCCTGTGGCACCTGGGGGACAGCACAACTCTTCTTT.

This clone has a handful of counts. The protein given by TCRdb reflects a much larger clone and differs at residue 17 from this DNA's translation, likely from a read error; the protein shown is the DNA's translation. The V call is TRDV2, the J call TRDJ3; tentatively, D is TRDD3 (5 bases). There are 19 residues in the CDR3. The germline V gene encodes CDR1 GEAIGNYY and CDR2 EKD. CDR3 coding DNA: TGTGCCTGTGACACCGCGGGGCCGCCGCGCTCCTGGGACACCCGACAGACGTTTTTC. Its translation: CACDTAGPPRSWDTRQTFF.

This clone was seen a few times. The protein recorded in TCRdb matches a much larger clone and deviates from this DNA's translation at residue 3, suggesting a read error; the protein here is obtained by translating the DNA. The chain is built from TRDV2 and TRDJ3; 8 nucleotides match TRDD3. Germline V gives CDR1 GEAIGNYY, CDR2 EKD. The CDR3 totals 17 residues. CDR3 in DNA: TGTGCCCGTGACACCGCCTGGGGGACCTGGGACACCCGACAGATGTTTTTC. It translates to CARDTAWGTWDTRQMFF.

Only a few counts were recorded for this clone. The CDR3 loop reads CACDTVLGDTLADTRQMFF. The CDR3 DNA reads TGTGCCTGTGACACGGTACTGGGGGATACCCTTGCCGACACCCGACAGATGTTTTTC. J is TRDJ3 and V is TRDV2, with TRDD3 matching over 12 bases. Per germline, CDR1 GEAIGNYY and CDR2 EKD. J lost 7 bases, V lost 1 base, and 10 bases had no gene match. The CDR3 consists of 19 residues.

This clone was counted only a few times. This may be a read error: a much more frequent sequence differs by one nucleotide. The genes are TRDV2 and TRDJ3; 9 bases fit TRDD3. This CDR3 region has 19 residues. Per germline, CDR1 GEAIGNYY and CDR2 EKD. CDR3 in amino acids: CACDTWGITRSWGTRQMFF. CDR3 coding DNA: TGTGCCTGTGACACCTGGGGGATAACTCGCTCCTGGGGCACCCGACAGATGTTTTTC.